One sample yielded the 29 T cell receptor beta chains listed below, sequenced in a study of PD-L1 blockade in urothelial cancer. Regarding time point: peripheral blood 6 weeks after treatment start. The assay was immunoSEQ multiplex PCR, and TCRdb's table has in-frame clones only and misses some. The sample holds over 100,000 clones, around 93% seen once. Sample: PBMCs, taken around atezolizumab (anti-PD-L1) treatment. The receptors come from a man aged 55 to 70 with urothelial cancer.

J is TRBJ2-3 and V is TRBV6-1, with unresolved D. This CDR3 has 16 residues. Per germline, CDR1 MNHNS and CDR2 SASEGT. Trimming took off 0 bases at V and 2 bases at J, with 12 bases between the two ends. The CDR3 loop is CASSEAVTSTTDTQYF. CDR3 coding DNA: TGTGCCAGCAGTGAAGCGGTCACTTCCACCACAGATACGCAGTATTTT.

On this clone: The sample carries other DNA sequences with the same CDR3. This chain connects TRBV2 to TRBJ2-3, with D hard to call. Trimming pared 4 bases from V and 6 bases from J, leaving 5 bases between. The CDR3 loop spans 11 amino acids. The V gene's germline CDR1 is SNHLY and CDR2 FYNNEI. The CDR3 sequence: CASSVRDTQYF. The DNA of the CDR3 is TGTGCCAGCAGTGTTCGGGATACGCAGTATTTT.

V and J are TRBV21-1 and TRBJ1-6. TRBV21-1 counts as a pseudogene. This CDR3 has 17 amino acids. The CDR3 is CASSKVLGSGPDSPLHF. CDR3 in DNA: TGTGCCAGCAGCAAAGTTTTGGGGAGTGGACCCGATTCACCCCTCCACTTT.

This chain connects TRBV5-1 to TRBJ2-7; D gene uncertain. The CDR3 is 13 residues long. Trimming took 0 bases from V and 2 from J, leaving 6 bases between them. Germline CDR1 and CDR2: SGHRS and YFSETQ. CDR3 sequence: CASSLEAPYEQYF. CDR3 bases: TGCGCCAGCAGCTTGGAAGCCCCCTACGAGCAGTACTTC.

Written as DNA, the CDR3 is TGCGCCAGCAGCCAAGATGCACAGGGGAGATATCAGCCCCAGCATTTT. It is translated as CASSQDAQGRYQPQHF. The rearrangement links TRBV4-3 to TRBJ1-5; TRBD1 aligns across 7 bases. CDR1 and CDR2 (germline): LGHNA, YSLEER. The CDR3 consists of 16 residues. After removal of 0 bases from V and 5 bases from J, the junction contained 7 bases not matched to a gene.

J is TRBJ1-1 and V is TRBV19, with D tentatively TRBD1 (6 bases). Between the trimmed V and J ends, which lost 2 bases and 1 base, there was a span of 17 bases. The CDR3 contains 17 residues. Germline CDR1 and CDR2: LNHDA and SQIVND (reference sequence). CDR3 in amino acids: CASSIFPTETGNTEAFF. The CDR3 DNA follows: TGTGCCAGTAGTATATTCCCCACCGAGACAGGGAACACTGAAGCTTTCTTT.

The chain recombines TRBV2 with TRBJ1-1; D is possibly TRBD1 (6 bases). CDR3 length: 13 residues. V was shortened by 7 bases and J by 5 bases, with 14 bases between the two germline ends. CDR1 and CDR2 (germline): SNHLY, FYNNEI. The CDR3 nucleotides read TGTGCCAGCACCGGACAGCCGAGGACTGAAGCTTTCTTT. It specifies CASTGQPRTEAFF. The full variable domain, rest sourced from reference TRBV2 and TRBJ1-1, is EPEVTQTPSHQVTQMGQEVILRCVPISNHLYFYWYRQILGQKVEFLVSFYNNEISEKSEIFDDQFSVERPDGSNFTLKIRSTKLEDSAMYFCASTGQPRTEAFFGQGTRLTVV.

The rearrangement uses TRBV19 and TRBJ1-1, with 8 bases matching TRBD1. In germline, CDR1 is LNHDA, CDR2 SQIVND (reference sequence). V lost 4 bases to trimming and J lost 0 bases; unmatched junction nucleotides: 1. The CDR3 consists of 14 residues. CDR3 bases: TGTGCCAGTAGTAAGGACAGGGTGAACACTGAAGCTTTCTTT. Translation: CASSKDRVNTEAFF.

The chain carries TRBV4-3 and TRBJ2-1; D is perhaps TRBD2 (5 bases). The V and J ends lost 0 bases and 4 bases respectively, with 16 bases between them. The germline V gene has CDR1 LGHNA and CDR2 YSLEER. The CDR3 contains 17 residues. The CDR3 DNA is TGCGCCAGCAGCCAAGATTACCTACGTGGCGGGTACAATGAGCAGTTCTTC. Translating gives CASSQDYLRGGYNEQFF.

CDR3 protein: CASSLGQPGNTIYF. As DNA, the CDR3 is TGTGCCAGCAGCTTGGGACAGCCTGGAAACACCATATATTTT. The chain is built from TRBV7-2 and TRBJ1-3; 7 bases align to TRBD1. The CDR3 has 14 amino acids. The junction had 1 base not matched to a gene; V was cut back by 3 bases and J by 2 bases. Germline V gene sequence: CDR1 SGHTA, CDR2 FQGNSA.

The V gene is TRBV11-2, the J gene TRBJ2-5; D might be TRBD1 (6 bases). V was trimmed by 1 base and J by 4 bases, leaving 16 bases between them. The germline V gene encodes CDR1 SGHAT and CDR2 FQNNGV. The CDR3 extends over 16 amino acids. The chain's CDR3 is CASSLGGHGGSETQYF. DNA of the CDR3: TGTGCCAGCAGCTTAGGGGGGCACGGAGGTTCAGAGACCCAGTACTTC.

A few counts support this clone. The chain combines TRBV19 with TRBJ2-1; 7 bases map to TRBD2. Germline V lookup: CDR1 LNHDA, CDR2 SQIVND (reference sequence). The CDR3 runs to 15 residues. The trim removed 3 bases at V and 6 bases at J, leaving 8 bases unmatched. The CDR3 loop reads CASSIMSGEINEQFF. The CDR3 DNA reads TGTGCCAGTAGTATCATGAGCGGGGAGATCAATGAGCAGTTCTTC.

The V call is TRBV11-3, the J call TRBJ2-7; 10 bases match TRBD2. This CDR3 is 19 amino acids long. Trimming took 5 bases from V and 6 from J; bases not matched to a gene: 22. CDR1 and CDR2 (germline): SGHNT, YENEEA. The CDR3 reads CASSRDRVQREGGGFEQYF. The DNA of the CDR3 is TGTGCCAGCAGCAGAGACAGGGTACAGCGGGAGGGCGGCGGATTCGAGCAGTACTTC.

The chain is built from TRBV7-3 and TRBJ2-1; 7 nucleotides agree with TRBD1. The CDR3 sequence is 13 residues long. The germline CDR1 and CDR2 sequences are SGHTA and FQGTGA. Germline trimming cut 0 bases from V and 10 bases from J; bases unmatched to any gene: 3. The CDR3 loop is CASSLTRGLEQFF. The CDR3 region has the DNA TGTGCCAGCAGCTTAACTAGGGGGCTCGAGCAGTTCTTC.

The chain combines TRBV11-2 with TRBJ2-7, with D perhaps TRBD2 (5 bases). CDR3 length: 12 amino acids. CDR1 is SGHAT and CDR2 is FQNNGV in the germline V gene. Trimming removed 5 bases at V and 4 bases at J, with 9 bases between. The CDR3 DNA follows: TGTGCCAGCAGCCGGCCGGGATACGAGCAGTACTTC. It codes for CASSRPGYEQYF.

The chain combines TRBV5-4 with TRBJ2-5; TRBD1 matches 10 bases. Per germline, CDR1 SGHNT and CDR2 YYREEE (reference sequence). CDR3 length: 14 amino acids. Trimming at V came to 4 bases and at J to 2 bases, leaving 2 bases not matched to a gene. As DNA, the CDR3 is TGTGCCAGCAGCAGGACAGGGGGACAAGAGACCCAGTACTTC. Encoded protein: CASSRTGGQETQYF.

Note on this clone: Sequence at one end of the junction differs from germline and may be a read error. The chain combines TRBV11-2 with TRBJ2-1; the match to TRBD2 covers 9 bases. In germline, CDR1 is SGHAT, CDR2 FQNNGV. The CDR3 contains 13 residues. The CDR3 DNA sequence: TGTGCCAGCAGCCTCGGAACAGCGGGAGGATCGGTCTTC. Encoded protein: CASSLGTAGGSVF.

This sequence joins TRBV6-1 and TRBJ1-2, with TRBD1 matching over 8 bases. The V gene's germline CDR1 is MNHNS and CDR2 SASEGT. The CDR3 spans 13 residues. The ends lost 4 bases at V and 7 bases at J; junction bases unmatched: 5. This CDR3 reads CASSGQGRSGYTF. The CDR3 DNA reads as TGTGCCAGCAGTGGACAGGGGCGGAGTGGCTACACCTTC.

The CDR3 is CASSYVKSGAKNIQYF. CDR3 bases: TGTGCCAGCAGTTACGTGAAGTCGGGAGCCAAAAACATTCAGTACTTC. The chain carries TRBV6-5 and TRBJ2-4; D uncertain. V lost 2 bases and J 0 bases, leaving 11 bases between the germline ends. CDR3 length: 16 residues. Germline V gene lookup returns CDR1 MNHEY and CDR2 SVGAGI.

This chain links TRBV28 with TRBJ2-1, with 7 bases identical to TRBD2. This CDR3 region has 15 residues. The V gene's germline CDR1 is MDHEN and CDR2 SYDVKM. J gave up 1 base and V 5 bases, and 5 bases lay outside the gene matches. CDR3 in DNA: TGTGCCAGCAGTGCCCTAGCGGCTTCCTACAATGAGCAGTTCTTC. Amino acids: CASSALAASYNEQFF.

The CDR3 here is CASSSPTGSGYTF. The DNA for the CDR3 is TGTGCCAGCAGCTCCCCTACAGGGTCTGGCTACACCTTC. J is TRBJ1-2 and V is TRBV7-9, with a possible D match to TRBD1 (6 bases). Trimming took off 4 bases at V and 7 bases at J, with 13 bases between the two ends. CDR3 length: 13 amino acids. Germline loops: CDR1 SEHNR, CDR2 FQNEAQ (reference sequence).

The CDR3 DNA is TGCGCCAGCAGCGTGACCCGTAGCGGGGGTGGGGAGACCCAGTACTTC. Its protein product is CASSVTRSGGGETQYF. The chain employs TRBV5-1 and TRBJ2-5; 9 bases fit TRBD2. After removal of 4 bases from V and 5 bases from J, the junction contained 12 bases not matched to a gene. The length of the CDR3 is 16 residues. The germline CDR1 and CDR2 sequences are SGHRS and YFSETQ. The full variable domain, its missing parts supplied by reference TRBV5-1 and TRBJ2-5, is KAGVTQTPRYLIKTRGQQVTLSCSPISGHRSVSWYQQTPGQGLQFLFEYFSETQRNKGNFPGRFSGRQFSNSRSEMNVSTLELGDSALYLCASSVTRSGGGETQYFGPGTRLLVL.

CDR3 in amino acids: CASSLDSGGHNEQFF. The CDR3 nucleotides are TGCGCCAGCAGCTTGGACAGCGGGGGTCACAATGAGCAGTTCTTC. V gene TRBV5-1 combines with J gene TRBJ2-1, with TRBD2 matching over 8 bases. The V gene end was trimmed by 0 bases and the J gene end by 5 bases; junction bases not matched to a gene: 4. Germline-derived CDR1 and CDR2 are SGHRS and YFSETQ. The CDR3 consists of 15 residues.

V and J are TRBV10-3 and TRBJ2-3; D is perhaps TRBD2 (5 bases). Trimming removed 3 bases at V and 0 bases at J, with 10 bases between. There are 15 residues in the CDR3. Per germline, CDR1 ENHRY and CDR2 SYGVKD. The CDR3 protein is CAISDEGTSTDTQYF. CDR3 sequence (DNA): TGTGCCATCAGTGACGAGGGAACTAGCACAGATACGCAGTATTTT.

Regarding this clone: One junction end disagrees with the germline gene, perhaps due to a read error. Other DNA variants within this sample encode the same CDR3. The chain has TRBV4-3 and TRBJ2-1, with 7 bases identical to TRBD2. The germline V gene has CDR1 LGHNA and CDR2 YSLEER. This CDR3 is built from 14 residues. The CDR3 spells CASSQDFAGDEQFF. The CDR3 nucleotides read TGCGCCAGCAGCCAAGACTTTGCGGGGGATGAACAGTTCTTC.

The chain uses TRBV7-2 and TRBJ2-1; TRBD2 agrees at 8 bases. From germline, CDR1 is SGHTA and CDR2 FQGNSA. The V gene end was trimmed by 1 base and the J gene end by 2 bases; junction bases not matched to a gene: 1. This CDR3 comprises 15 residues. The CDR3 here is CASSLGGGTYNEQFF. The CDR3 DNA sequence: TGTGCCAGCAGCTTAGGCGGGGGGACCTACAATGAGCAGTTCTTC. The whole variable domain, filled in from reference TRBV7-2 and TRBJ2-1, reads GAGVSQSPSNKVTEKGKDVELRCDPISGHTALYWYRQSLGQGLEFLIYFQGNSAPDKSGLPSDRFSAERTGGSVSTLTIQRTQQEDSAVYLCASSLGGGTYNEQFFGPGTRLTVL.

The rearrangement links TRBV28 to TRBJ2-2, with 9 bases matching TRBD2. After removal of 1 base from V and 4 bases from J, the junction contained 4 bases not matched to a gene. This CDR3 contains 16 residues. Germline lookup yields CDR1 MDHEN and CDR2 SYDVKM. The CDR3 sequence is CASSLSASGITGELFF. The CDR3, as DNA: TGTGCCAGCAGTTTATCGGCTAGCGGGATCACCGGGGAGCTGTTTTTT.

V usage is TRBV7-2 and J usage is TRBJ2-6, with 7 nucleotides matching TRBD1. V dropped 5 bases and J dropped 3; count of bases not matched to a gene: 7. This CDR3 is built from 16 residues. Germline V gives CDR1 SGHTA, CDR2 FQGNSA. CDR3 bases: TGTGCCAGCAGCCCGAGGGGGCTAAGTGGGGCCAACGTCCTGACTTTC. Translating it yields CASSPRGLSGANVLTF.

The chain carries TRBV5-4 and TRBJ1-6, with D tentatively TRBD1 (6 bases). There are 15 residues in the CDR3. Germline CDR1 SGHNT, CDR2 YYREEE (reference sequence). Trimming stripped 2 bases from V and 8 bases from J, with 14 bases between. CDR3 in amino acids: CASSLPGTKDSPLHF. Written as DNA, the CDR3 is TGTGCCAGCAGCTTACCCGGGACAAAGGATTCACCCCTCCACTTT.